This T cell receptor beta chain derives from a study of shared clonotypes between healthy human individuals (dated by TCRdb to 2018 to 2021). Background on the whole study: Three men and a couple of women, aged 18 to 49 years, made up the cohort. To increase sequencing depth and limit assay-specific biases, TCR repertoire library preparation and sequencing were carried out by different laboratories using diverse techniques. Between about 0.8 and 9 billion PBMCs per donor were obtained by leukapheresis. Blood TCR repertoires of several healthy adults were deeply sequenced to estimate repertoire size and the extent of clonotype sharing between individuals. For each donor, CD4 naive and CD4 memory were each given three plates, CD8 naive was given two plates, and CD8 memory was given one plate. Points the paper makes about the study in general: The genetic and exposure-history diversity represented was limited by the small number of donors. Pairwise subsampling indicated that sequencing depth was expected to affect the degree of clonotype sharing among donors. Only blood was sampled, and tissue TCR repertoires likely differ from those in blood. Even with the large sequencing depth, rarefaction of the sorted-subset datasets indicated that sequencing was incomplete. Larger estimated clonotype richness was generally found for naive subsets than for memory subsets. When a handful of donors were compared, the shared fraction of clonotypes was about 5% for naive CD4, 3% to 4% for naive CD8, roughly 2.5% for memory CD4, and approximately 0.4% for memory CD8. Compared with non-shared clonotypes, the clonotypes found in all four sorted-subset donors had higher generation probabilities.

TCR CDR3 regions were amplified from genomic DNA by multiplex PCR using the deep immunoSEQ assay. Genomic DNA extracted from each cell subset was distributed evenly over all wells of several immunoSEQ 96-well plates, and each plate served as one replicate. Each replicate PCR for sorted subsets received roughly 0.2 ug genomic DNA, equal to tens of thousands of T cell genomes. Purified libraries were measured with a Qubit 3.0 fluorometer, size-checked on a Bioanalyzer 2100, and measured again with the KAPA Library Quantification kit. Each immunoSEQ 96-well plate was sequenced on its own single-read 150-cycle Illumina NextSeq 550 flow cell. The published analysis was carried out like this. Because the immunoSEQ output included only junctional sequences and no quality scores, the filtering could not be the same as the filtering used for full-length reads. To assign V/J genes and CDR3, sequences were annotated against IMGT germline references using PyIR, a Python wrapper for IgBLAST v1.9. Reads were filtered out if the reads had weak V/J assignments (E-value above 1e-6), no CDR3, stop codons, out-of-frame junctions, or ambiguous translated residues. A V3J clonotype was defined by an identical inferred V gene, J gene, and CDR3 amino acid sequence. To compute the percentage overlap between repertoires, the number of shared unique clonotypes was divided by the size of the smaller repertoire. RTK rarefaction, the Chao1 estimator, and Recon v2.1 estimates of unobserved clonotypes were used to assess repertoire richness. OLGA was used to compute generation probabilities for all TCRbeta clonotypes that the gDNA method yielded from four donors. Here the immuneACCESS table is served through TCRdb, limited to in-frame sequences with V and J called. Missing clones are a known gap in these copies; in checked studies unresolved V genes cover under half, and the rest lacks a known reason. D and trimming come from the DNA, and the V and J calls and clone size come from that table. The sample profile shows more than 550,000 clones; approximately 77% of them were found once. The ten largest clones represent under 2% of the sample.

Donors were healthy HIV-negative adults with no recently reported acute infections or vaccinations. Only Caucasian adults living in Nashville, Tennessee, USA were represented among the donors. Magnetic negative selection was used to enrich CD4+ T cells, after which naive cells were positively selected on CD45RA and the negative fraction became the memory subset. After blood collection by leukapheresis, PBMCs were isolated using Ficoll-Histopaque density gradient centrifugation and then cryopreserved in the vapor phase of liquid nitrogen. Analytical flow cytometry was used to check the purity and quantity of every magnetically sorted T cell population. Each sorted fraction had its genomic DNA isolated and then quantified by UV absorbance on a Nanodrop 2000c. Including the terminal cysteine and phenylalanine, the CDR3 comprises 17 residues. Of the read, only the CDR3 DNA is kept; its 51 bases are in frame from base 1. Deletion took 1 base off V and 0 bases off J, with a span of 15 bases between the germline ends. The CDR1 and CDR2 encoded by the germline V gene are SGHVS and FQNEAQ.

In regard to this clone: Its specific antigen is unknown. Base quality data are lacking; no much larger clone is found one base away.

Material: memory CD4+ T cells sorted from blood. The sample's cell subset or site label is to be understood as: CD45RA-negative fraction. The receptor comes from a woman in her twenties or thirties in good health. Rearrangement joined TRBV7-8 to TRBJ1-2; the D gene cannot be named for sure. Here the CDR3 is given as CASSLEVDGRSNYGYTF. The DNA is TGTGCCAGCAGCTTAGAGGTCGACGGCCGCTCTAACTATGGCTACACCTTC.